This TCR beta chain appears in the sequencing data of a study of cytomegalovirus exposure and HLA in healthy donors. Overall study context: As released early, the data held 80 million to 90 million unique TCRs from HLA-typed donors.

Each donor was nominally healthy when sampled (though unrecorded immune exposures were likely). CDR3 length: 13 residues. V lost 7 bases to trimming and J lost 4 bases, with 11 bases between them. Germline CDR1 and CDR2: MDHEN and SYDVKM. The PCR used 60 Vbeta and 13 Jbeta primers. Sequenced by immunoSEQ multiplex PCR; TCRdb stores in-frame clones only, minus some. Among under 200,000 clones listed, about 80% were seen once. This TCR was recovered from a woman aged 45-59 years in good health and CMV-seronegative. The chain combines TRBV28 with TRBJ2-4, with D possibly matching TRBD1 (5 bases). Source material: PBMCs. The CDR3 sequence is CASTTDTKNIQYF. CDR3 DNA sequence: TGTGCCAGCACCACGGACACGAAAAACATTCAGTACTTC.